These 30 T cell receptor beta chains came from one sample sequenced in a study of OX40 agonist ivuxolimab in advanced cancers. Here immunoSEQ multiplex PCR was the method, and the copy in TCRdb shows in-frame clones only, minus some. The sample holds around 73,000 clones; over 80% are singletons and the top ten take approximately 9.9%. This specimen consisted of CD4+ or CD8+ T cells sorted from blood, obtained in a trial of the OX40 agonist ivuxolimab. Every receptor here comes from an adult with an advanced solid tumor such as melanoma, head and neck, liver or kidney cancer.

The chain recombines TRBV28 with TRBJ1-3; no firm D call. The CDR3 has 16 amino acids. Germline lookup yields CDR1 MDHEN and CDR2 SYDVKM. The ends were cut back, 3 bases at V and 4 bases at J, with 16 bases in the middle. CDR3 sequence (DNA): TGTGCCAGCAGTTTCTTCTCCGACAAGGCGGGAAACACCATATATTTT. It is translated as CASSFFSDKAGNTIYF.

The V and J genes are TRBV2 and TRBJ1-2, with 12 bases lining up with TRBD1. V lost 3 bases to trimming and J lost 5 bases; unmatched junction nucleotides: 7. Germline CDR1 SNHLY, CDR2 FYNNEI. CDR3 size: 16 residues. CDR3 nucleotide sequence: TGTGCCAGCAGTGACCTGGGACAGGGGGCTTTTTATGGCTACACCTTC. Amino acids: CASSDLGQGAFYGYTF.

This clone was recorded only once. The chain employs TRBV7-2 and TRBJ2-1; weak D call: TRBD2 (5 bases). This CDR3 region has 18 residues. Trimming removed 0 bases at V and 0 bases at J, with 15 bases between. Germline V CDR1 and CDR2: SGHTA, FQGNSA. CDR3 residues: CASSLAFPSGNSYNEQFF. The CDR3 nucleotides read TGTGCCAGCAGCTTAGCTTTTCCATCCGGGAACTCCTACAATGAGCAGTTCTTC.

This chain links TRBV28 with TRBJ1-4; D unclear. Trimming shortened V by 3 bases and J by 0 bases, and 14 bases separated the two germline ends. CDR3 length: 17 residues. Germline V lookup: CDR1 MDHEN, CDR2 SYDVKM. The CDR3 spells CASSLGLSGPTNEKLFF. The CDR3 DNA follows: TGTGCCAGCAGTTTGGGTCTCTCTGGTCCAACTAATGAAAAACTGTTTTTT.

The V call is TRBV7-7, the J call TRBJ2-3; 9 nucleotides align to TRBD1. V gave up 5 bases and J gave up 3 bases; unmatched junction bases: 9. The CDR3 covers 16 residues. From germline, CDR1 is SSHAT and CDR2 FNYEAQ (reference sequence). CDR3 DNA: TGTGCCAGCAGCCTCGAGACAGGGGGTATGACAGATACGCAGTATTTT. Its protein is CASSLETGGMTDTQYF.

This clone was counted at least ten times. The chain is built from TRBV5-4 and TRBJ2-2; 8 bases agree with TRBD2. Looked up from germline, CDR1 is SGHNT and CDR2 is YYREEE (reference sequence). The CDR3 loop spans 16 amino acids. V was clipped by 6 bases and J by 1 base; unmatched bases: 8. The CDR3 protein is CASIPTSGQNTGELFF. CDR3 in DNA: TGTGCCAGCATCCCCACTAGCGGCCAGAACACCGGGGAGCTGTTTTTT.

V gene TRBV11-2 combines with J gene TRBJ2-7; 9 bases fit TRBD1. V shed 5 bases, J shed 0 bases, and the junction held 8 bases outside the gene matches. The CDR3 has 16 residues. Germline CDR1 is SGHAT and CDR2 is FQNNGV. As DNA, the CDR3 is TGTGCCAGCAGCCAAGCCGGGACAGGGCTCTCCTACGAGCAGTACTTC. Translating it yields CASSQAGTGLSYEQYF.

V and J are TRBV19 and TRBJ2-1; D perhaps matches TRBD1 (6 bases). The CDR3 is 15 residues long. Germline CDR1 reads LNHDA; CDR2 reads SQIVND (reference sequence). Between the trimmed V and J ends, which lost 10 bases and 2 bases, there was a span of 18 bases. For the CDR3, the DNA is TGTGCCACTGTCCTTACAGGGAATACCTACAATGAGCAGTTCTTC. It translates to CATVLTGNTYNEQFF.

The chain has TRBV27 and TRBJ2-7; 8 bases fit TRBD2. V was pared by 6 bases and J by 0 bases, with 1 base of the junction left unmatched. This CDR3 spans 13 amino acids. CDR1 and CDR2 from the germline V gene are MNHEY and SMNVEV (reference sequence). Here the CDR3 DNA reads TGTGCCAGCAGAAGCGGGAGCTCCTACGAGCAGTACTTC. It codes for CASRSGSSYEQYF.

This clone has just one count. The chain recombines TRBV5-6 with TRBJ1-1; no definite D call. The CDR3 loop spans 13 amino acids. Trimming left V 3 bases short and J 0 bases short, with 6 bases between. Germline CDR1 and CDR2: SGHDT and YYEEEE. CDR3: CASSSAVNTEAFF. CDR3 DNA: TGTGCCAGCAGCTCGGCGGTGAACACTGAAGCTTTCTTT.

This clone was seen more than once but under ten times. This same CDR3 is encoded by further DNA sequences in the sample. This sequence joins TRBV27 and TRBJ2-7; a weak D match, TRBD2 (7 bases). CDR3 length equals 14 residues. CDR1 and CDR2 from the germline V gene are MNHEY and SMNVEV (reference sequence). The V end was cut by 4 bases, the J end by 0 bases, with 10 bases between. Here the CDR3 reads CASSWGGSSYEQYF. CDR3 nucleotides: TGTGCCAGCAGTTGGGGGGGCAGCTCCTACGAGCAGTACTTC.

CDR3 residues: CASSWASGSYEQYF. The CDR3 DNA reads as TGTGCCAGCAGTTGGGCTAGCGGCTCCTACGAGCAGTACTTC. This chain uses TRBV27 with TRBJ2-7; TRBD2 agrees at 7 bases. Germline V gives CDR1 MNHEY, CDR2 SMNVEV (reference sequence). After removal of 4 bases from V and 0 bases from J, the junction contained 3 bases not matched to a gene. This CDR3 contains 14 residues.

The chain combines TRBV2 with TRBJ1-5; no firm D call. With 1 base removed from V and 3 bases from J, the gap between germline ends came to 7 bases. This CDR3 spans 14 amino acids. CDR1 is SNHLY, CDR2 FYNNEI, per germline. The CDR3 DNA reads TGTGCCAGCAGTGAAGGACTGTTCAATCAGCCCCAGCATTTT. It translates to CASSEGLFNQPQHF.

This rearrangement joins TRBV9 to TRBJ2-3; 11 positions agree with TRBD2. V was clipped by 0 bases and J by 1 base; unmatched bases: 10. CDR1 and CDR2 from the germline V gene are SGDLS and YYNGEE. The CDR3 spans 19 residues. The CDR3 sequence is CASSVVASGGISRTDTQYF. DNA for the CDR3: TGTGCCAGCAGCGTAGTGGCTAGCGGGGGGATTTCACGCACAGATACGCAGTATTTT.

V and J are TRBV5-4 and TRBJ2-7; 10 bases align to TRBD1. The CDR3 has 15 residues. CDR1 is SGHNT and CDR2 is YYREEE in the germline V gene (reference sequence). Trimming at V came to 5 bases and at J to 5 bases, leaving 10 bases not matched to a gene. CDR3 sequence reads: CASSSPGTGDHEQYF. In nucleotides, the CDR3 is TGTGCCAGCAGTTCCCCTGGGACAGGGGACCACGAGCAGTACTTC.

The rearrangement uses TRBV6-1 and TRBJ2-5, with a possible D match to TRBD1 (5 bases). The DNA end favors TRBJ2-7, so the J call may be wrong. The CDR3 consists of 17 residues. Per germline, CDR1 MNHNS and CDR2 SASEGT. DNA for the CDR3: TGTGCCAGCAGTGAGAGCCTCCGGACACTTAGCTCCTACGAGCAGTACTTC. Translating gives CASSESLRTLSSYEQYF.

The CDR3 here is CAWRIQGYTEAFF. As DNA, the CDR3 is TGTGCCTGGAGAATACAGGGTTACACTGAAGCTTTCTTT. The chain has TRBV30 and TRBJ1-1, with D perhaps matching TRBD1 (6 bases). V was shortened by 3 bases and J by 3 bases, with 11 bases between the two germline ends. The germline V gene encodes CDR1 GTSNPN and CDR2 SVGIG (reference sequence). The CDR3 is 13 residues long.

The CDR3 sequence: CASSAPGIYNEQFF. The CDR3 DNA reads as TGTGCCAGCAGCGCCCCGGGGATATACAATGAGCAGTTCTTC. The V gene is TRBV5-6, the J gene TRBJ2-1, with a possible D match to TRBD2 (5 bases). V lost 4 bases to trimming and J lost 4 bases, with 12 bases between them. From germline, CDR1 is SGHDT and CDR2 YYEEEE. The CDR3 consists of 14 residues. Complete variable domain (other parts from reference TRBV5-6 and TRBJ2-1): DAGVTQSPTHLIKTRGQQVTLRCSPKSGHDTVSWYQQALGQGPQFIFQYYEEEERQRGNFPDRFSGHQFPNYSSELNVNALLLGDSALYLCASSAPGIYNEQFFGPGTRLTVL.

Note on this clone: A much more abundant neighbour one base away suggests this may be a read error. The chain uses TRBV9 and TRBJ1-1; D gene unclear. Germline values: CDR1 SGDLS, CDR2 YYNGEE. The germline V and J ends were trimmed by 0 bases and 0 bases, with 3 bases remaining between them. The CDR3 runs to 13 residues. The CDR3 DNA reads as TGTGCCAGCAGCGTAGACGTGAACACTGAAGCTTTCTTT. Translation gives CASSVDVNTEAFF.

CDR3 in amino acids: CASSEDSPWDGQYF. CDR3 coding DNA: TGTGCCAGCAGCGAGGACTCCCCGTGGGACGGGCAGTACTTC. The chain carries TRBV9 and TRBJ2-7; the D call may be TRBD1 or TRBD2 (5 bases each). Trimming cost V 3 bases and J 9 bases, with 19 bases left between them. Germline V gene lookup returns CDR1 SGDLS and CDR2 YYNGEE. This CDR3 contains 14 residues.

V and J are TRBV2 and TRBJ1-3; D is unclear. V lost 7 bases and J 0 bases, leaving 7 bases between the germline ends. Germline V gene sequence: CDR1 SNHLY, CDR2 FYNNEI. The CDR3 has 13 amino acids. CDR3 sequence reads: CASTPLSGNTIYF. CDR3 in DNA: TGTGCCAGCACCCCCCTCTCTGGAAACACCATATATTTT.

The rearrangement uses TRBV6-5 and TRBJ1-1; no clear D gene. The length of the CDR3 is 15 residues. Trimming pared 0 bases from V and 4 bases from J, leaving 12 bases between. Germline V gene data show CDR1 as MNHEY and CDR2 as SVGAGI. As DNA, the CDR3 is TGTGCCAGCAGTTACTCCGTGGGCGTCGGCACTGAAGCTTTCTTT. It codes for CASSYSVGVGTEAFF.

On this clone: A much larger clone differs by one base, so this may be a read error. The V gene is TRBV4-1, the J gene TRBJ1-3; 8 bases are a match to TRBD1. The CDR3 is made up of 14 amino acids. Germline CDR1 MGHRA, CDR2 YSYEKL. With V trimmed by 1 base and J by 4 bases, 0 bases remained unmatched. The CDR3 is CASSQGDRGNTIYF. The CDR3 bases are TGCGCCAGCAGCCAAGGGGACAGGGGAAACACCATATATTTT.

The chain combines TRBV27 with TRBJ2-1, with TRBD1 matching 9 bases. The junction had 4 bases not matched to a gene; V was cut back by 6 bases and J by 4 bases. Germline assignment: CDR1 MNHEY and CDR2 SMNVEV (reference sequence). The CDR3 consists of 14 residues. CDR3 amino acids: CASRQGAGYNEQFF. DNA of the CDR3: TGTGCCAGCAGACAGGGGGCAGGTTACAATGAGCAGTTCTTC.

The V call is TRBV2, the J call TRBJ1-1, with TRBD1 identical over 7 bases. The CDR3 extends over 15 amino acids. CDR1 is SNHLY and CDR2 is FYNNEI in the germline V gene. V lost 7 bases to trimming and J lost 3 bases; unmatched junction nucleotides: 11. CDR3 amino acids: CASTEGLTGDTEAFF. CDR3 nucleotides: TGTGCCAGCACGGAGGGATTAACAGGGGACACTGAAGCTTTCTTT. Drawing the rest from reference TRBV2 and TRBJ1-1, the complete variable domain is EPEVTQTPSHQVTQMGQEVILRCVPISNHLYFYWYRQILGQKVEFLVSFYNNEISEKSEIFDDQFSVERPDGSNFTLKIRSTKLEDSAMYFCASTEGLTGDTEAFFGQGTRLTVV.

The J gene is TRBJ2-1, the V gene TRBV6-6; D gene unclear. Germline loops: CDR1 MNHNY, CDR2 SVGAGI (reference sequence). The CDR3 length is 12 residues. V lost 1 base and J 9 bases, leaving 7 bases between the germline ends. CDR3 residues: CASSYWSGEQFF. Here the CDR3 DNA reads TGTGCCAGCAGTTACTGGTCCGGTGAGCAGTTCTTC.

This clone was picked up a small number of times. The chain combines TRBV4-1 with TRBJ1-1, with a weak D call TRBD1 (5 bases). This CDR3 contains 13 residues. V lost 7 bases, J lost 1 base, and 10 bases lay in between. The germline CDR1 and CDR2 sequences are MGHRA and YSYEKL. The CDR3 protein is CASNRQGNTEAFF. The CDR3 nucleotides read TGCGCCAGCAACAGGCAGGGGAACACTGAAGCTTTCTTT.

The chain is built from TRBV2 and TRBJ2-3; weak D call: TRBD2 (5 bases). V was shortened by 4 bases and J by 2 bases, with 13 bases between the two germline ends. Germline CDR1 SNHLY, CDR2 FYNNEI. This CDR3 is 15 amino acids long. CDR3 sequence reads: CASSAGRRFTDTQYF. The CDR3 coding sequence is TGTGCCAGCAGTGCCGGTAGGAGGTTCACAGATACGCAGTATTTT.

The chain carries TRBV5-1 and TRBJ1-1; D is perhaps TRBD1 (5 bases). V was shortened by 4 bases and J by 5 bases, with 15 bases between the two germline ends. CDR3 length: 14 amino acids. Germline assignment: CDR1 SGHRS and CDR2 YFSETQ. The CDR3 bases are TGCGCCAGCAGCCCGGCAGGTTGGGGGACTGAAGCTTTCTTT. It specifies CASSPAGWGTEAFF.

The V and J genes are TRBV5-4 and TRBJ2-7, with unresolved D. Trimming took 4 bases from V and 3 from J, leaving 17 bases between them. This CDR3 has 15 amino acids. Germline lookup yields CDR1 SGHNT and CDR2 YYREEE (reference sequence). CDR3 sequence: CASSAFINPDYEQYF. In DNA form, the CDR3 reads TGTGCCAGCAGCGCCTTCATTAATCCGGACTACGAGCAGTACTTC.